The entry below describes one T cell receptor beta chain. Its antigen is unknown. Assay used: immunoSEQ multiplex PCR; TCRdb lists only in-frame clones, some missing. This sample has 130,000 to 150,000 clones; 88% occur once, and the top ten carry over 12%. This entry comes from a study of T cell responses to AZD1222 COVID-19 vaccine. Study-level points and caveats: It was only a handful of AZD1222 recipients who were seropositive at baseline.

Trimming took 7 bases from V and 1 from J; bases not matched to a gene: 9. Germline CDR1 reads MRHNA; CDR2 reads SNTAGT. The CDR3 covers 15 residues. The rearrangement joins TRBV6-4 to TRBJ1-2, with 7 bases identical to TRBD1. Source: peripheral blood, taken on day 0 of AZD1222 vaccination. The origin of this receptor is an adult in good health. The CDR3 region has the DNA TGTGCCAGCAAATTTACCGGGACAGATAACTATGGCTACACCTTC. Amino acids: CASKFTGTDNYGYTF.